This T cell receptor (beta chain) was sequenced during a study of CD8+CD57+ T cells in acquired aplastic anemia. Turning to the study itself: When averaged, DNA from sorted CD4+ and CD8+ cells came to approximately 3.2 ug.

This clonotype was counted ten times or more. Its antigen remains unidentified. Both TCR beta VDJ combination and CDR3 sequence profiling were carried out. Genomic DNA was the template for this profiling. Each CDR3 protein gets one entry after TCRdb re-called the reads with MiXCR. The sample lists 130,000 or so distinct CDR3 sequences; 50% to 60% were seen once. The study, taken as a whole, reports: A set of twenty-nine CD8+ CDR3 sequences was shared between patients and controls, and these sequences appeared highly expressed in patients. Controls did not differ significantly from patients in CD8+ Simpson's diversity.

An expansion of CD8+CD57+ cells by flow cytometry had been shown in patients chosen for sequencing. No patient had been given any therapy when blood was sampled. Germline V gene data show CDR1 as SGHRS and CDR2 as YFSETQ. The CDR3 has 13 residues. V dropped 7 bases and J dropped 4 bases, with 11 bases sitting between them. Sequencing was carried out using sorted CD4+, CD8+, or CD8+CD57+ T cells (not recorded which) from PBMCs. The receptor comes from a human donor with aplastic anemia. The rearrangement joins TRBV5-1 to TRBJ2-2, with a tentative D call TRBD1 (6 bases). The CDR3 sequence: CASRTVPTGELFF. CDR3 nucleotide sequence: TGCGCCAGCCGGACAGTCCCCACCGGGGAGCTGTTTTTT.